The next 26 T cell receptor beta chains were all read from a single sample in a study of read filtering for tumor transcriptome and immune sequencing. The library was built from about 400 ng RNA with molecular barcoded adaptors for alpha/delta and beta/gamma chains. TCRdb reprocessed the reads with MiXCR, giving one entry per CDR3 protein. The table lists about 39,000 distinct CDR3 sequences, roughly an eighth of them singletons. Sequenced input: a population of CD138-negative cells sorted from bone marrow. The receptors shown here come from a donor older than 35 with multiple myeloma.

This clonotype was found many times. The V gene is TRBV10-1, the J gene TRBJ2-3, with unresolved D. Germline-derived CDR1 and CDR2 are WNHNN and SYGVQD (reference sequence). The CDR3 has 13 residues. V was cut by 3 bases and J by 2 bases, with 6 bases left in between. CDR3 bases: TGCGCCAGCAGTGATGCCTTCACAGATACGCAGTATTTT. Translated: CASSDAFTDTQYF.

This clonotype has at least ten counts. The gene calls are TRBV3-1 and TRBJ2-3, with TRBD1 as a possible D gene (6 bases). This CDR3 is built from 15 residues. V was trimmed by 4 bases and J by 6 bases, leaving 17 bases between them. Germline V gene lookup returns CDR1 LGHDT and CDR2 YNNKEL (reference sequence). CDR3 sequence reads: CASSPGQLRLDTQYF. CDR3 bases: TGTGCCAGCAGCCCTGGACAGCTAAGGTTGGATACGCAGTATTTT.

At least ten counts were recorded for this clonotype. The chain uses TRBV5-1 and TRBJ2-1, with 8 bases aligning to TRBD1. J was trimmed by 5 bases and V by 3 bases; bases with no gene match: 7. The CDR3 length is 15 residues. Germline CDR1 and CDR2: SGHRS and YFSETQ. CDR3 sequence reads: CASSSSGGYNNEQFF. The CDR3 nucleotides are TGCGCCAGCAGCTCGTCAGGGGGCTATAACAATGAGCAGTTCTTC.

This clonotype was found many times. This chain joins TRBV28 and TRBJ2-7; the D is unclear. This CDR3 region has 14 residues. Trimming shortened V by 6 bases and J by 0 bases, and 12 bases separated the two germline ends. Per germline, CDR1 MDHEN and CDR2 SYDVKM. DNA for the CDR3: TGTGCCAGCAGCCGAAGACTGAGCTCCTACGAGCAGTACTTC. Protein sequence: CASSRRLSSYEQYF.

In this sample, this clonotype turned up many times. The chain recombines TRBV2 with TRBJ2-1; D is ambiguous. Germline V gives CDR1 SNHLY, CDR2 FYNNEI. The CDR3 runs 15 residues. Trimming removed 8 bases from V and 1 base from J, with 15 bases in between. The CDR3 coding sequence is TGTGCCAGCTACAACGGTTTAACGTCCTACAATGAGCAGTTCTTC. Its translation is CASYNGLTSYNEQFF.

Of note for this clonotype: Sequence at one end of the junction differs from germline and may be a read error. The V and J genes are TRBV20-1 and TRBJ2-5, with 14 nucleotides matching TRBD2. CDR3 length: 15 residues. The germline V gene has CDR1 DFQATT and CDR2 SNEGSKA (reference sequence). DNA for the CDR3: TGCAGTGCTAAAGGACTAGCGGGAGGCCAAGAGATCCAGTACTTC. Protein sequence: CSAKGLAGGQEIQYF.

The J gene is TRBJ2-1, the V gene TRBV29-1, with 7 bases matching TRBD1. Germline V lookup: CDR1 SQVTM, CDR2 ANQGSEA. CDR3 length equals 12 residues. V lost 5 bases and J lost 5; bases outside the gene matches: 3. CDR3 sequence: CSVYRGDNEQFF. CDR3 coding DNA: TGCAGCGTTTACAGGGGAGACAATGAGCAGTTCTTC.

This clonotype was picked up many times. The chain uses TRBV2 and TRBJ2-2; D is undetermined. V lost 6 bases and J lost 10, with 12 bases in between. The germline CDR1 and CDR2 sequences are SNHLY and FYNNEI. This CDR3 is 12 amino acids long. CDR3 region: CASRVHFEELFF. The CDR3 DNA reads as TGTGCCAGCAGGGTACATTTCGAGGAGCTGTTTTTT.

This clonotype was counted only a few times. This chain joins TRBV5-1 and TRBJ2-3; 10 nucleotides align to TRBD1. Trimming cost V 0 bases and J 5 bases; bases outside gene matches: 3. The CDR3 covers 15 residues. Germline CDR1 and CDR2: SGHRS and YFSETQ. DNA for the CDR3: TGCGCCAGCAGCTTGGACGGGACAGGGGTAGATACGCAGTATTTT. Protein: CASSLDGTGVDTQYF. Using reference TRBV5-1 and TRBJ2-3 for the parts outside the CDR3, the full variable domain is KAGVTQTPRYLIKTRGQQVTLSCSPISGHRSVSWYQQTPGQGLQFLFEYFSETQRNKGNFPGRFSGRQFSNSRSEMNVSTLELGDSALYLCASSLDGTGVDTQYFGPGTRLTVL.

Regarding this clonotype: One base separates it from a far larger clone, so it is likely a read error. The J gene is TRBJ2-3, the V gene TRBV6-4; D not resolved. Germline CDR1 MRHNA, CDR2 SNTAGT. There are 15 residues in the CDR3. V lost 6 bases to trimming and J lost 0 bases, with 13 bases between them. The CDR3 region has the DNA TGTGCCAGCAGAGAGGACGGCCTTAGCACAGATACGCAGTATTTT. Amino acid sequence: CASREDGLSTDTQYF.

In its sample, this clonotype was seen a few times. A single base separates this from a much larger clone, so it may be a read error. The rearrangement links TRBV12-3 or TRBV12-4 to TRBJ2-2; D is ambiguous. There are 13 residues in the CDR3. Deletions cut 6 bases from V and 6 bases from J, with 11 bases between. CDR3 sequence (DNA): TGTGCCAGCAGCTACATAAGCGCCGGGGAGCTGTTTTTT. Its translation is CASSYISAGELFF.

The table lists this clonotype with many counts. The chain's CDR3 is CAIPLQVYDTGELFF. Written as DNA, the CDR3 is TGTGCCATTCCCCTACAGGTTTACGACACCGGGGAGCTGTTTTTT. The J gene is TRBJ2-2, the V gene TRBV24-1; TRBD1 might be the D (5 bases). CDR1 is KGHDR and CDR2 is SFDVKD in the germline V gene. V lost 11 bases and J lost 3, with 18 bases in between. CDR3 length: 15 residues.

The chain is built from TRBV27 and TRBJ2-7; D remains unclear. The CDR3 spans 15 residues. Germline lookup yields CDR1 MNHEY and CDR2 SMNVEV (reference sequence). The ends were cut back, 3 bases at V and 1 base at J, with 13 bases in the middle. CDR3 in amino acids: CASSFNGRLSYEQYF. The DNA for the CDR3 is TGTGCCAGCAGTTTCAACGGCAGGCTATCCTACGAGCAGTACTTC.

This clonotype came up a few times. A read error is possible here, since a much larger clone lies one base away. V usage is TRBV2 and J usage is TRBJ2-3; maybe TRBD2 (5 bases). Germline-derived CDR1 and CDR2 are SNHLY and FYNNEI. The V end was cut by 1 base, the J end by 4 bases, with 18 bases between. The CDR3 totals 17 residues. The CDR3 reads CASSEGEWITLSDTQYF. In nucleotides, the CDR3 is TGTGCCAGCAGTGAAGGGGAGTGGATAACACTGTCAGATACGCAGTATTTT.

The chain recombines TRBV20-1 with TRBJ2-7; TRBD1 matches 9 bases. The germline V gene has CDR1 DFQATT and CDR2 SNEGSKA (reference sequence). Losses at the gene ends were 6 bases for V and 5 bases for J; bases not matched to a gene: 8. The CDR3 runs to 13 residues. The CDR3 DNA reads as TGCAGTGCCCAGACAGGGGGTATCCACGAGCAGTACTTC. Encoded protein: CSAQTGGIHEQYF.

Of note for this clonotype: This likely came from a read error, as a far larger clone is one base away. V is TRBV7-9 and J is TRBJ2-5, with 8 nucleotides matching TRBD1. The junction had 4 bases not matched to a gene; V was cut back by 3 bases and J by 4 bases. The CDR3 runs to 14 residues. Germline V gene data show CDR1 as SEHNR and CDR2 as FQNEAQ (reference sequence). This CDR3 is CASSFSGGSETQYF. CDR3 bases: TGTGCCAGCAGCTTTTCAGGGGGCTCAGAGACCCAGTACTTC. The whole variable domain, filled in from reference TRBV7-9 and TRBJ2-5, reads DTGVSQNPRHKITKRGQNVTFRCDPISEHNRLYWYRQTLGQGPEFLTYFQNEAQLEKSRLLSDRFSAERPKGSFSTLEIQRTEQGDSAMYLCASSFSGGSETQYFGPGTRLLVL.

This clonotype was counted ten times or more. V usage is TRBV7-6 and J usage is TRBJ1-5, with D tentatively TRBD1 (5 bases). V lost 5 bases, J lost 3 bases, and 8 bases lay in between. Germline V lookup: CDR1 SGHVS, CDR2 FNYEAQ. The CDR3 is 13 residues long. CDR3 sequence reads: CASSRQINQPQHF. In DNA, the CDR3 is TGTGCCAGCAGCCGACAGATCAATCAGCCCCAGCATTTT. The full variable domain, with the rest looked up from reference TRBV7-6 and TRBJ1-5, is GAGVSQSPRYKVTKRGQDVALRCDPISGHVSLYWYRQALGQGPEFLTYFNYEAQQDKSGLPNDRFSAERPEGSISTLTIQRTEQRDSAMYRCASSRQINQPQHFGDGTRLSIL.

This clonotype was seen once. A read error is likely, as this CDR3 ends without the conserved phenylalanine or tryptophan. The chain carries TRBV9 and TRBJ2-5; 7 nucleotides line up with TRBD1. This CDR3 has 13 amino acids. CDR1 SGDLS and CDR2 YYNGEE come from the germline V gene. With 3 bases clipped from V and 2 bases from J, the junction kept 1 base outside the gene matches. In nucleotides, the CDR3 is TGTGCCAGCAGCGGACAGGGTCAAGAGACCCAGTACCTC. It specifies CASSGQGQETQYL.

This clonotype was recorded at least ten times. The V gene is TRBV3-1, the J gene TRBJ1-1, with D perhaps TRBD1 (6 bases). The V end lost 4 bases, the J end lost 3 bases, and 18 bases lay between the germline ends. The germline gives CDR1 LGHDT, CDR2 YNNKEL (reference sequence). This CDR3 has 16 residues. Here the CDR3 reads CASSPLWGLGDTEAFF. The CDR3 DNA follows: TGTGCCAGCAGCCCACTATGGGGGCTCGGGGACACTGAAGCTTTCTTT.

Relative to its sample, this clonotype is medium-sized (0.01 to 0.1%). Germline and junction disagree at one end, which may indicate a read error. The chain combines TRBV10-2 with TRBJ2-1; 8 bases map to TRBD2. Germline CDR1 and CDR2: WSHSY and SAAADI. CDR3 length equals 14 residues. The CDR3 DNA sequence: TGTGCCATCTCGGGACTAGAGGTTGAGGATGAGCAGTTCTTC. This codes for CAISGLEVEDEQFF.

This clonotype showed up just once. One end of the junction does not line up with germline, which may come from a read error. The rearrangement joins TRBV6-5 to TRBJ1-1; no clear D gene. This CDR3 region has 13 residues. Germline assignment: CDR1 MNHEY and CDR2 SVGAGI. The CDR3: CASGYASGTEAFF. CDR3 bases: TGTGCCAGCGGTTACGCCTCGGGCACTGAAGCTTTCTTT.

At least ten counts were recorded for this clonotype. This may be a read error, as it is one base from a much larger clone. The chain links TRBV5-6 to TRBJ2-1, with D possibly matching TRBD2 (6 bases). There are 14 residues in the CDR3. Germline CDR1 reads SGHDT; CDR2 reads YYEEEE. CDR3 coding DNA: TGTGCCAGCAGCTCCCTGACTAGGCCCAATGTGCAGTTCTTC. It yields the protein CASSSLTRPNVQFF.

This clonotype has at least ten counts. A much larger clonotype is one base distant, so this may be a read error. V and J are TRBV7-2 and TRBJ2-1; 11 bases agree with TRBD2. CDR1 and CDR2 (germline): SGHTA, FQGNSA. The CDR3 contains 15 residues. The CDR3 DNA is TGTGCCAGCAGCTTAGTAGCGGGGGGGTGGAATGAGCAGTGCTTC. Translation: CASSLVAGGWNEQCF.

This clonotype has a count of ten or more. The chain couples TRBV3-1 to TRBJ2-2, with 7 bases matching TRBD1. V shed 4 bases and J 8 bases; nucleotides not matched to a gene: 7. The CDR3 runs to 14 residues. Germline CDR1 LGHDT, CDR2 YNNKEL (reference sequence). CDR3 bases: TGTGCCAGCAGCCGGGGACAGCAAAGAGGGGAGCTGTTTTTT. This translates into CASSRGQQRGELFF. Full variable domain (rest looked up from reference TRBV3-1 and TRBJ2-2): DTAVSQTPKYLVTQMGNDKSIKCEQNLGHDTMYWYKQDSKKFLKIMFSYNNKELIINETVPNRFSPKSPDKAHLNLHINSLELGDSAVYFCASSRGQQRGELFFGEGSRLTVL.

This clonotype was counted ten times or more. For the CDR3, the DNA is TGCGCCAGCAGGGGCTCCTTGGGGCAGCCCCAGCATTTT. Translating gives CASRGSLGQPQHF. The chain combines TRBV5-1 with TRBJ1-5, with D uncertain. CDR3 size: 13 residues. With 5 bases removed from V and 7 bases from J, the gap between germline ends came to 13 bases. From germline, CDR1 is SGHRS and CDR2 YFSETQ.

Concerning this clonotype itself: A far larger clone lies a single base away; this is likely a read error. The CDR3 DNA reads TGTGCCAGCAGCCAAGGACTAGTGGGATCGTCGAACAATGAGCAGTTCTTC. This sequence encodes CASSQGLVGSSNNEQFF. The chain has TRBV7-3 and TRBJ2-1; 7 nucleotides align to TRBD2. CDR1 and CDR2 from the germline V gene are SGHTA and FQGTGA. The V and J ends lost 5 bases and 5 bases, in that order; junction bases with no gene match: 15. The CDR3 runs 17 residues.